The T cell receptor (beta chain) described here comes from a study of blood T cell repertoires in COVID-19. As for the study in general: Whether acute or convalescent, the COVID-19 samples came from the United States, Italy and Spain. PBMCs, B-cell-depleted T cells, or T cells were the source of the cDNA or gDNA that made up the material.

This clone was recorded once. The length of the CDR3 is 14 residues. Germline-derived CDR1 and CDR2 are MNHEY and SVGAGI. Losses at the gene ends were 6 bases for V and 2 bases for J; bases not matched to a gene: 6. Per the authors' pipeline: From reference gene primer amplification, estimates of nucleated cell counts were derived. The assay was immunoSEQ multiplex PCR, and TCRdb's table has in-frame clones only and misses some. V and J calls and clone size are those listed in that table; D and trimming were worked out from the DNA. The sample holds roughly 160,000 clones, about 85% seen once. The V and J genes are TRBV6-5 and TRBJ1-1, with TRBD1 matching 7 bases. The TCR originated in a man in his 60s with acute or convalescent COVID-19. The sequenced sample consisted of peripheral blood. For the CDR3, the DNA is TGTGCCAGCAGCCCCGGGACAGCTAACACTGAAGCTTTCTTT. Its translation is CASSPGTANTEAFF.